This T cell receptor (beta chain) originates from a study of blood T cells in healthy people across ages. This CDR3 has 12 amino acids. Germline-derived CDR1 and CDR2 are SGHRS and YFSETQ. V shed 4 bases and J shed 5 bases, with 8 bases lying between them. This clonotype was detected a few times. A second PCR of 7 to 11 cycles used a sample-barcoded 5' primer and a J-beta primer mix. TCRdb re-called the 5' RACE reads with MiXCR, one entry per CDR3 protein. The sample lists about 620,000 distinct CDR3 sequences; roughly 21% were seen once. The chain uses TRBV5-1 and TRBJ2-3; D gene uncertain. The sequencing input was blood. The clonotype was recovered from a man in his sixties or seventies in good health. The CDR3 protein is CASSATGDTQYF. CDR3 bases: TGCGCCAGCAGCGCGACGGGAGATACGCAGTATTTT.